This is a list of T cell receptor beta chains from one sample in a study of beta chain features in type 1 diabetes. Produced via immunoSEQ multiplex PCR; TCRdb's table is partial and in-frame only. The data contain about 370,000 clones, about 10% of them singletons. The sample comprised central memory CD4+ T cells from blood. The receptors stem from a man aged 30-40 years with type 1 diabetes. Each CDR3 is given with its conserved first and last residue. A D gene is named only where the DNA matches it firmly. Clone size is given for some rows only: seen once, a few or many times, or a class if the clone is expanded.

v_call: TRBV5-4; clone_size: many; d_call: TRBD1; j_call: TRBJ1-4; cdr3_aa: CASSERSRRGFVNEKLFF; cdr3_nt: TGCGCCAGCAGCGAAAGATCGCGCAGGGGGTTCGTAAATGAAAAACTGTTTTTT
v_call: TRBV7-2; clone_size: -; d_call: TRBD1; j_call: TRBJ1-4; cdr3_aa: CASSHGQGYEKLFF; cdr3_nt: TGTGCCAGCAGCCATGGACAGGGGTATGAAAAACTGTTTTTT
v_call: TRBV4-2; clone_size: few; d_call: -; j_call: TRBJ2-7; cdr3_aa: CASSQGLGAVGYEQYF; cdr3_nt: TGTGCCAGCAGCCAAGGTCTTGGAGCGGTCGGCTACGAGCAGTACTTC
v_call: TRBV6-1; clone_size: few; d_call: -; j_call: TRBJ1-1; cdr3_aa: CASSFSGGNTEAFF; cdr3_nt: TGTGCCAGCAGTTTCTCGGGAGGAAACACTGAAGCTTTCTTT
v_call: TRBV11-2; clone_size: -; d_call: TRBD1; j_call: TRBJ1-1; cdr3_aa: CASSFPTGGVNTEAFF; cdr3_nt: TGTGCCAGCAGCTTCCCCACAGGGGGGGTGAACACTGAAGCTTTCTTT
v_call: TRBV27; clone_size: -; d_call: -; j_call: TRBJ2-5; cdr3_aa: CASRGLGMVGETQYF; cdr3_nt: TGTGCCAGCAGGGGGCTGGGGATGGTAGGAGAGACCCAGTACTTC
v_call: TRBV27; clone_size: -; d_call: TRBD1; j_call: TRBJ2-5; cdr3_aa: CASRPQGGQETQYF; cdr3_nt: TGTGCCAGCAGACCACAGGGGGGCCAAGAGACCCAGTACTTC
v_call: TRBV6-1; clone_size: -; d_call: -; j_call: TRBJ2-7; cdr3_aa: CASSDFRGTTYEQYF; cdr3_nt: TGTGCCAGCAGTGACTTCAGGGGTACAACCTACGAGCAGTACTTC
v_call: TRBV5-1; clone_size: -; d_call: -; j_call: TRBJ1-1; cdr3_aa: CASSQNRGDTEAFF; cdr3_nt: TGCGCCAGCAGCCAAAACCGAGGTGACACTGAAGCTTTCTTT
v_call: TRBV7-9; clone_size: many; d_call: -; j_call: TRBJ2-5; cdr3_aa: CASSLEETAETQYF; cdr3_nt: TGTGCCAGCAGCTTGGAGGAAACAGCAGAGACCCAGTACTTC
v_call: TRBV10-3; clone_size: -; d_call: TRBD1; j_call: TRBJ2-5; cdr3_aa: CASSEQGAETQYF; cdr3_nt: TGTGCCAGCAGTGAACAGGGGGCAGAGACCCAGTACTTC
v_call: TRBV28; clone_size: many; d_call: TRBD2; j_call: TRBJ2-3; cdr3_aa: CASSKPAGGTDTQYF; cdr3_nt: TGTGCCAGCAGCAAACCGGCGGGAGGCACAGATACGCAGTATTTT
v_call: TRBV11-2; clone_size: -; d_call: -; j_call: TRBJ2-1; cdr3_aa: CASSLIRGGYSEQFF; cdr3_nt: TGTGCCAGCAGTCTGATTCGGGGAGGATATTCAGAGCAGTTCTTC
v_call: TRBV6-6; clone_size: many; d_call: -; j_call: TRBJ2-5; cdr3_aa: CASSRDGQIQYF; cdr3_nt: TGTGCCAGCAGCCGGGACGGGCAAATCCAGTACTTC
v_call: TRBV18; clone_size: -; d_call: -; j_call: TRBJ1-1; cdr3_aa: CATYYLNTEAFF; cdr3_nt: TGTGCCACTTACTACCTGAACACTGAAGCTTTCTTT
v_call: TRBV7-2; clone_size: few; d_call: -; j_call: TRBJ2-5; cdr3_aa: CASSVGLGFQETQYF; cdr3_nt: TGTGCCAGCAGCGTCGGATTGGGATTTCAAGAGACCCAGTACTTC
v_call: TRBV13; clone_size: -; d_call: TRBD2; j_call: TRBJ2-7; cdr3_aa: CASSLDVRSGGNYEQYF; cdr3_nt: TGTGCCAGCAGCTTAGACGTCCGGAGCGGGGGCAACTACGAGCAGTACTTC
v_call: TRBV15; clone_size: -; d_call: TRBD1; j_call: TRBJ2-5; cdr3_aa: CATSELKYGTGRETQYF; cdr3_nt: TGTGCCACCAGCGAGCTTAAGTATGGGACAGGAAGGGAGACCCAGTACTTC
v_call: TRBV5-1; clone_size: few; d_call: -; j_call: TRBJ1-3; cdr3_aa: CASSFNGGGNTIYF; cdr3_nt: TGCGCCAGCAGCTTTAACGGGGGCGGAAACACCATATATTTT
v_call: TRBV28; clone_size: -; d_call: -; j_call: TRBJ1-1; cdr3_aa: CASSPYGRTGLKTEAFF; cdr3_nt: TGTGCCAGCAGTCCGTACGGAAGAACAGGATTGAAGACTGAAGCTTTCTTT
v_call: TRBV7-3; clone_size: -; d_call: TRBD1; j_call: TRBJ2-7; cdr3_aa: CASSLTGTGDYEQYF; cdr3_nt: TGTGCCAGCAGCTTAACCGGGACAGGGGACTACGAGCAGTACTTC
v_call: TRBV15; clone_size: -; d_call: -; j_call: TRBJ2-3; cdr3_aa: CATSRDRTEFIDTQYF; cdr3_nt: TGTGCCACCAGCAGAGATAGAACGGAATTCATAGATACGCAGTATTTT
v_call: TRBV4-3; clone_size: few; d_call: TRBD2; j_call: TRBJ2-1; cdr3_aa: CASSPSLAGSYNEQFF; cdr3_nt: TGCGCCAGCAGTCCCTCACTAGCGGGCTCCTACAATGAGCAGTTCTTC
v_call: TRBV28; clone_size: few; d_call: -; j_call: TRBJ1-2; cdr3_aa: CASSPGDGYGYTF; cdr3_nt: TGTGCCAGCAGTCCAGGGGATGGCTATGGCTACACCTTC
v_call: TRBV5-6; clone_size: few; d_call: -; j_call: TRBJ2-1; cdr3_aa: CASSSEGNEQFF; cdr3_nt: TGTGCCAGCAGCTCGGAGGGAAATGAGCAGTTCTTC
v_call: TRBV2; clone_size: few; d_call: -; j_call: TRBJ2-6; cdr3_aa: CASRRGSSTVSGANVLTF; cdr3_nt: TGTGCCAGCCGACGGGGGTCTTCGACCGTTTCTGGGGCCAACGTCCTGACTTTC
v_call: TRBV28; clone_size: -; d_call: TRBD2; j_call: TRBJ2-1; cdr3_aa: CASSLYLSGRANEQFF; cdr3_nt: TGTGCCAGCAGTTTGTATTTAAGCGGGAGGGCCAATGAGCAGTTCTTC
v_call: TRBV7-3; clone_size: few; d_call: TRBD1; j_call: TRBJ2-5; cdr3_aa: CASSLTPQGFETQYF; cdr3_nt: TGTGCCAGCAGCTTAACACCACAGGGGTTCGAGACCCAGTACTTC
v_call: TRBV5-4; clone_size: -; d_call: TRBD1; j_call: TRBJ2-5; cdr3_aa: CASSTGQTLKGTQYF; cdr3_nt: TGTGCCAGCAGCACGGGACAGACCTTGAAAGGGACCCAGTACTTC
v_call: TRBV5-6; clone_size: -; d_call: TRBD2; j_call: TRBJ2-1; cdr3_aa: CASSRFSGTRNYNEQFF; cdr3_nt: TGTGCCAGCAGCCGCTTCTCCGGGACTAGGAACTACAATGAGCAGTTCTTC
v_call: TRBV27; clone_size: few; d_call: TRBD1; j_call: TRBJ1-2; cdr3_aa: CASSLQGGQGYGYTF; cdr3_nt: TGTGCCAGCAGTCTACAGGGGGGACAGGGTTATGGCTACACCTTC
v_call: TRBV27; clone_size: -; d_call: TRBD2; j_call: TRBJ2-5; cdr3_aa: CASSSRLAGKETQYF; cdr3_nt: TGTGCCAGCAGTTCCCGACTAGCGGGAAAAGAGACCCAGTACTTC
v_call: TRBV7-3; clone_size: -; d_call: TRBD2; j_call: TRBJ2-1; cdr3_aa: CASSPRLAGVVEQFF; cdr3_nt: TGTGCCAGCAGCCCACGACTAGCGGGAGTGGTTGAGCAGTTCTTC
v_call: TRBV28; clone_size: few; d_call: TRBD2; j_call: TRBJ2-7; cdr3_aa: CASTSPAGGPIYEQYF; cdr3_nt: TGTGCCAGCACCTCCCCCGCGGGAGGGCCCATCTACGAGCAGTACTTC
v_call: TRBV7-9; clone_size: few; d_call: -; j_call: TRBJ2-7; cdr3_aa: CASSPGTLWYEQYF; cdr3_nt: TGTGCCAGCAGCCCCGGGACTCTGTGGTACGAGCAGTACTTC
v_call: TRBV28; clone_size: -; d_call: TRBD1; j_call: TRBJ2-3; cdr3_aa: CATGQGGADTQYF; cdr3_nt: TGTGCCACCGGACAGGGGGGGGCAGATACGCAGTATTTT
v_call: TRBV14; clone_size: -; d_call: -; j_call: TRBJ2-7; cdr3_aa: CASSQLGTQTYEQYF; cdr3_nt: TGTGCCAGCAGCCAACTCGGGACGCAGACCTACGAGCAGTACTTC
v_call: TRBV7-2; clone_size: few; d_call: -; j_call: TRBJ2-2; cdr3_aa: CGVGDGTGELFF; cdr3_nt: TGTGGAGTAGGGGACGGCACCGGGGAGCTGTTTTTT
v_call: TRBV7-2; clone_size: few; d_call: -; j_call: TRBJ1-2; cdr3_aa: CASSYWDILGGYTF; cdr3_nt: TGTGCCAGCAGCTACTGGGATATTCTTGGGGGCTACACCTTC
v_call: TRBV7-8; clone_size: few; d_call: -; j_call: TRBJ1-1; cdr3_aa: CASSLVSRTVNTEAFF; cdr3_nt: TGTGCCAGCAGCTTAGTTAGTAGGACAGTGAACACTGAAGCTTTCTTT
v_call: TRBV6-1; clone_size: few; d_call: -; j_call: TRBJ2-1; cdr3_aa: CAIDKAGFGGNEQFF; cdr3_nt: TGTGCCATCGATAAGGCAGGGTTCGGTGGCAATGAGCAGTTCTTC
v_call: TRBV5-1; clone_size: few; d_call: -; j_call: TRBJ2-5; cdr3_aa: CASSLVPGEGTQYF; cdr3_nt: TGCGCCAGCAGCTTGGTGCCAGGGGAGGGGACCCAGTACTTC
v_call: TRBV7-2; clone_size: many; d_call: -; j_call: TRBJ2-5; cdr3_aa: CASSVAANQETQYF; cdr3_nt: TGTGCCAGCAGCGTCGCAGCCAACCAAGAGACCCAGTACTTC
v_call: TRBV27; clone_size: -; d_call: -; j_call: TRBJ2-1; cdr3_aa: CASSRMVQLGEQFF; cdr3_nt: TGTGCCAGCAGCCGCATGGTCCAGTTGGGTGAGCAGTTCTTC